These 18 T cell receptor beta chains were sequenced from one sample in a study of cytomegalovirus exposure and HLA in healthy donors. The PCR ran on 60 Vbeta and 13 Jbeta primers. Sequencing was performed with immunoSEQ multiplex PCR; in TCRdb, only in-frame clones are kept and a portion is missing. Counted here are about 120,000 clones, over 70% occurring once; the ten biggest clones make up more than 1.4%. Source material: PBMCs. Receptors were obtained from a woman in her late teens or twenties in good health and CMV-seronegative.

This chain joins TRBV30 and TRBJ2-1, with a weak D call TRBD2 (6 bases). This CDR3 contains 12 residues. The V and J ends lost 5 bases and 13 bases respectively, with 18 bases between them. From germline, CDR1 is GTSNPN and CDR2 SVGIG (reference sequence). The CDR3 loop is CAWGRPMGGQFF. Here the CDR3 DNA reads TGTGCCTGGGGTCGCCCAATGGGGGGACAGTTCTTC.

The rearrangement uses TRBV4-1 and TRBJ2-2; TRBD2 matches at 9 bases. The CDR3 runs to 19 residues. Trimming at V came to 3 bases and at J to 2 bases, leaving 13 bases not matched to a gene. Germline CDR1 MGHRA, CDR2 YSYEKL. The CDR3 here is CASSHHRGSGGPNTGELFF. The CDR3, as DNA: TGCGCCAGCAGCCACCATCGGGGTAGCGGGGGCCCTAACACCGGGGAGCTGTTTTTT.

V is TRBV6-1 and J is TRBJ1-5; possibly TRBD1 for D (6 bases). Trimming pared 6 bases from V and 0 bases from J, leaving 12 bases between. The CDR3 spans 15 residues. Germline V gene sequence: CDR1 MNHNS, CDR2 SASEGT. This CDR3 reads CASRSGTLSNQPQHF. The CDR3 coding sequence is TGTGCCAGCAGGTCAGGGACACTTAGCAATCAGCCCCAGCATTTT.

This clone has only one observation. CDR3 bases: TGTGCCAGCAGCAAAACTAGTCCGTTGGGTGCAGATACGCAGTATTTT. Translated: CASSKTSPLGADTQYF. The chain couples TRBV2 to TRBJ2-3; D is perhaps TRBD2 (5 bases). CDR3 length: 16 amino acids. Trimming pared 6 bases from V and 4 bases from J, leaving 20 bases between. Germline CDR1 SNHLY, CDR2 FYNNEI.

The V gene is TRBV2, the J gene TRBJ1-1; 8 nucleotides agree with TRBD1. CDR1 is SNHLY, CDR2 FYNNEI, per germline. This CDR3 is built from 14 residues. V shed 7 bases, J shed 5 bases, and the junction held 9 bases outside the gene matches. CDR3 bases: TGTGCCAGCACCAACCAACAGGGGGGTACTGAAGCTTTCTTT. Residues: CASTNQQGGTEAFF.

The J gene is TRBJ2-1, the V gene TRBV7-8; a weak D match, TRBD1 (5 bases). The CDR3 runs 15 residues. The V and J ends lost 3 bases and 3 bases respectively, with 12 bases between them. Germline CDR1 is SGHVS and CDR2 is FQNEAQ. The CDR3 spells CASSFSRVGYNEQFF. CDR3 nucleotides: TGTGCCAGCAGCTTTTCCAGGGTTGGCTACAATGAGCAGTTCTTC.

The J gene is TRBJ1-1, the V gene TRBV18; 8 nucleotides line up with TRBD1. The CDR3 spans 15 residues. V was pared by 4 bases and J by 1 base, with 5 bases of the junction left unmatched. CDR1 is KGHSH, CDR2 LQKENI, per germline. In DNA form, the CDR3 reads TGTGCCAGCTCACTTTACAGGGGGACGAACACTGAAGCTTTCTTT. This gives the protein CASSLYRGTNTEAFF.

The CDR3 coding sequence is TGTGCCAGCAGCTTGCGGGACTTGAACACTGAAGCTTTCTTT. As protein: CASSLRDLNTEAFF. J is TRBJ1-1 and V is TRBV5-6; TRBD1 is a possible D gene (5 bases). Germline assignment: CDR1 SGHDT and CDR2 YYEEEE. The CDR3 length is 14 residues. Trimming removed 1 base from V and 0 bases from J, with 7 bases in between.

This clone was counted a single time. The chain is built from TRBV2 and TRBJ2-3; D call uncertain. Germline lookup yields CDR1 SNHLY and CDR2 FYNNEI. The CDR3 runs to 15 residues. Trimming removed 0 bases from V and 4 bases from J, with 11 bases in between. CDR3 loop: CASSEAPGWADTQYF. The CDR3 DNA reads TGTGCCAGCAGTGAAGCGCCCGGGTGGGCAGATACGCAGTATTTT.

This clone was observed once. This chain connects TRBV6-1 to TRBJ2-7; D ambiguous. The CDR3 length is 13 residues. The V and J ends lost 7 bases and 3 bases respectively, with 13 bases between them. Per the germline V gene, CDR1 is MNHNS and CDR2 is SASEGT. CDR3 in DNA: TGTGCCAGCACCATACAAGTGAACTACGAGCAGTACTTC. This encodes CASTIQVNYEQYF.

The CDR3 DNA follows: TGTGCCAGCAGCCTCACAGGAAGCAATCAGCCCCAGCATTTT. This codes for CASSLTGSNQPQHF. V usage is TRBV7-8 and J usage is TRBJ1-5, with D tentatively TRBD1 (5 bases). V gave up 5 bases and J gave up 1 base, with 9 bases separating them. This CDR3 spans 14 amino acids. Per germline, CDR1 SGHVS and CDR2 FQNEAQ.

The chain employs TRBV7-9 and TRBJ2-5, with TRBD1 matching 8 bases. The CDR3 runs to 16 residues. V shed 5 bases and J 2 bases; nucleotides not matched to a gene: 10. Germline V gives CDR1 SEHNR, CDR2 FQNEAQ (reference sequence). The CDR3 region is CASSDIPGTGQETQYF. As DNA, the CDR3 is TGTGCCAGCAGCGACATCCCAGGGACAGGACAAGAGACCCAGTACTTC.

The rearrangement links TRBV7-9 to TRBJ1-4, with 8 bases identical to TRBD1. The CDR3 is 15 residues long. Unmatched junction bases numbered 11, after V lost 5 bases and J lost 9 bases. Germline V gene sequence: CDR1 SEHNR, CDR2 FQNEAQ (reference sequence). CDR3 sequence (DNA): TGTGCCAGCAGCAACTCAGGGGGCTCAACGCAAAAACTGTTTTTT. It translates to CASSNSGGSTQKLFF.

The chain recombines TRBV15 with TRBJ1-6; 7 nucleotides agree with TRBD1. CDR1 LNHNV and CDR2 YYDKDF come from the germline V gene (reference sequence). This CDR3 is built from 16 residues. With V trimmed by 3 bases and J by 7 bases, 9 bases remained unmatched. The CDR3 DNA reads TGTGCCACCAGCAGCCCGACAGGGAAAGACAATTCACCCCTCCACTTT. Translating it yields CATSSPTGKDNSPLHF.

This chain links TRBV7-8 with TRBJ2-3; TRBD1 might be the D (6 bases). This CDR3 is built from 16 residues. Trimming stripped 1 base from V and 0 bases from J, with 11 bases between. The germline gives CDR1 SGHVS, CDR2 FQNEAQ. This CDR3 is CASSLVGGVSTDTQYF. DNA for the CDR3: TGTGCCAGCAGCTTAGTTGGGGGCGTAAGCACAGATACGCAGTATTTT.

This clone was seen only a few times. In DNA form, the CDR3 reads TGTGCCAGCAGCGTAGACCCCTCGGACGAGCAGTACTTC. Translated, it gives CASSVDPSDEQYF. V usage is TRBV9 and J usage is TRBJ2-7; no clear D gene. The CDR3 sequence is 13 residues long. CDR1 SGDLS and CDR2 YYNGEE come from the germline V gene. Deletions cut 0 bases from V and 5 bases from J, with 9 bases between.

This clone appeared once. Here the CDR3 reads CASSLVELLGELFF. DNA for the CDR3: TGTGCCAGCAGCTTGGTGGAGCTTCTCGGGGAGCTGTTTTTT. The chain employs TRBV5-5 and TRBJ2-2; the D is unclear. Germline lookup yields CDR1 SGHKS and CDR2 YYEKEE (reference sequence). This CDR3 spans 14 amino acids. V gave up 0 bases and J gave up 7 bases, with 10 bases separating them.

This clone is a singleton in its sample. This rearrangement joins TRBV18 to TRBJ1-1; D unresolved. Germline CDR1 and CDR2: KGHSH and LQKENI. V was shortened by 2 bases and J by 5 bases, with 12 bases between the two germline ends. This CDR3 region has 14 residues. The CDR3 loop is CASSPTVGETEAFF. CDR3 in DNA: TGTGCCAGCTCACCAACGGTCGGGGAGACTGAAGCTTTCTTT.